These T cell receptor beta chains were read from a single sample in a study of T cells after yellow fever vaccination. Via MiXCR, TCRdb re-called the 5' RACE reads, giving one row per CDR3 protein. The sample contains 150,000 or so distinct CDR3 sequences, almost 7% of which appear only once. The source material was CD4+ T cells sorted from PBMCs, sampled less than 6 days after the first yellow fever vaccination. The receptors were sampled from a man younger than 35 who received the YFV17D yellow fever vaccine. CDR3s include the opening cysteine and the closing phenylalanine or tryptophan. A D gene is named only where the DNA matches it firmly. Only some rows state a clone size, as once, few, many or a class for expanded clones.

clone size,V gene,J gene,D gene,CDR3 DNA,CDR3 protein
few,TRBV7-2,TRBJ2-7,TRBD2,TGTGCCAGCAGCTTACCCGTAGCGGGGGGCTACGAGCAGTACTTC,CASSLPVAGGYEQYF
few,TRBV7-8,TRBJ1-6,.,TGTGCCAGCAGCTTAGGGGCCGGGGGGCATTCACCCCTCCACTTT,CASSLGAGGHSPLHF
.,TRBV5-4,TRBJ1-1,TRBD1,TGTGCCAGCAGCTTACCGAGACAGGGGAGCGCTGAAGCTTTCTTT,CASSLPRQGSAEAFF
few,TRBV20-1,TRBJ2-5,TRBD2,TGCAGTGCTAACCGGCGGGGCGCGGGAGTCCAAGAGACCCAGTACTTC,CSANRRGAGVQETQYF
few,TRBV7-2,TRBJ1-6,.,TGTGCCAGCAGCTCTCCGGGGGGGGCAGGCAAACCCCTCCACTTT,CASSSPGGAGKPLHF
many,TRBV1,TRBJ2-3,.,TGCACCAGCAGCCAAGATCGGGTTGGGGACACAGATACGCAGTATTTT,CTSSQDRVGDTDTQYF
few,TRBV7-2,TRBJ1-2,.,TGTGCCAGCAGCTTAGGGGAATGGGACGGCTACACCTTC,CASSLGEWDGYTF
many,TRBV4-1,TRBJ1-5,.,TGCGCCAGCAGCCATCCCGGGACACGGTATCAGCCCCAGCATTTT,CASSHPGTRYQPQHF
few,TRBV20-1,TRBJ2-1,.,TGCAGTGCTAGCGCCCAGGGGAGATACAATGAGCAGTTCTTC,CSASAQGRYNEQFF
many,TRBV7-2,TRBJ2-1,.,TGTGCCAGCAGCTTAGCGTTTTCGGGGGCGTATGAGCAGTTCTTC,CASSLAFSGAYEQFF
.,TRBV28,TRBJ1-5,.,TGTGCCATCTCGGCAGGGGTAGGGCAGCCCCAGCATTTT,CAISAGVGQPQHF
many,TRBV5-1,TRBJ2-5,TRBD1,TGCGCCAGCAATTTACAGGGGACGGAGACCCAGTACTTC,CASNLQGTETQYF
.,TRBV5-1,TRBJ1-2,.,TGCGCCAGCAGCTTGGCCTCGTTCTTCGGATATGGCTACACCTTC,CASSLASFFGYGYTF
few,TRBV6-2/TRBV6-3,TRBJ2-3,.,TGTGCCAGCAGTTCGGCTAGCATGACAGATACGCAGTATTTT,CASSSASMTDTQYF
few,TRBV5-8,TRBJ2-1,.,TGTGCCAGCAGCTTCCCGGGGGTGGGCTACAATGAGCAGTTCTTC,CASSFPGVGYNEQFF
few,TRBV5-1,TRBJ1-1,.,TGCGCCAGCAGCTATGGGGCAGGGGTGGGCACTGAAGCTTTCTTT,CASSYGAGVGTEAFF
few,TRBV5-1,TRBJ2-3,TRBD1,TGCGCCAGCAGCAAAACAGGGGGTAGGGATACGCAGTATTTT,CASSKTGGRDTQYF
.,TRBV7-9,TRBJ1-2,.,TGTGCCAGCAGTGGGGCCCTCGGCTACACCTTC,CASSGALGYTF
many,TRBV12-3/TRBV12-4,TRBJ1-2,.,TGTGCCAGCAGTTTAATCAGGGCTAACTATGGCTACACCTTC,CASSLIRANYGYTF
many,TRBV20-1,TRBJ2-4,TRBD2,TGCAGTGCCAGCCGCCTAGCGGGGGCCGGAAACATTCAGTACTTC,CSASRLAGAGNIQYF
.,TRBV9,TRBJ2-5,.,TGTGCCAGCAGCGTAGGGCCGACAGCTGAGACCCAGTACTTC,CASSVGPTAETQYF
few,TRBV9,TRBJ1-6,TRBD1,TGTGCCAGCAGCGCAACTACAACAGGGGATTCACCCCTCCACTTT,CASSATTTGDSPLHF
.,TRBV19,TRBJ1-6,.,TGTGCCAGTACGGTATGGGGAAATTCACCCCTCCACTTT,CASTVWGNSPLHF
many,TRBV11-1,TRBJ2-3,.,TGTGCCAGCAGCTTAGCGTCGGCGGGGAGCGGCACAGATACGCAGTATTTT,CASSLASAGSGTDTQYF
many,TRBV9,TRBJ1-1,TRBD1,TGTGCCAGCACTAGGACAGGGGGCTGGGACACTGAAGCTTTCTTT,CASTRTGGWDTEAFF
.,TRBV2,TRBJ1-1,TRBD1,TGTGCCAGCAGTGGTTCAGGGGGCGAAGCTTTCTTT,CASSGSGGEAFF
many,TRBV20-1,TRBJ2-1,.,TGCAGTGCTTATTACAATGAGCAGTTCTTC,CSAYYNEQFF
few,TRBV5-1,TRBJ2-1,TRBD1,TGCGCCAGCAGCTTGGCCAATAGGGGGCTTGAGCAGTTCTTC,CASSLANRGLEQFF
many,TRBV12-3/TRBV12-4,TRBJ1-5,TRBD1,TGTGCCAGCAGCTCGGACAGGGGAGGTCAGCCCCAGCATTTT,CASSSDRGGQPQHF
many,TRBV27,TRBJ2-1,.,TGTGCCAGCAGTTCTCTGACTAGGGGCTCCTACAATGAGCAGTTCTTC,CASSSLTRGSYNEQFF
many,TRBV28,TRBJ2-3,TRBD1,TGTGCCAGCAGCGAGATACAGGGGAAGACAGATACGCAGTATTTT,CASSEIQGKTDTQYF
many,TRBV5-4,TRBJ2-7,TRBD2,TGTGCCAGCAGCTTGGTCGGCGGGGGGGGATCCTACGAGCAGTACTTC,CASSLVGGGGSYEQYF
many,TRBV12-3/TRBV12-4,TRBJ2-2,.,TGTGCCAGCAGGACAGGGGAGGGTCGCACCGGGGAGCTGTTTTTT,CASRTGEGRTGELFF
many,TRBV4-2,TRBJ2-7,.,TGTGCCAGCAGCCAGACTCCTTCTCAGGGGAGGAACTACGAGCAGTACTTC,CASSQTPSQGRNYEQYF
many,TRBV6-5,TRBJ2-3,TRBD1,TGTGCCAGCAGTTACTCGACAGGGAGTGGCACAGATACGCAGTATTTT,CASSYSTGSGTDTQYF
few,TRBV11-1,TRBJ2-2,TRBD1,TGTGCCAGCAGCTTAGTCTTTACGGGACAGAAGAACACCGGGGAGCTGTTTTTT,CASSLVFTGQKNTGELFF
many,TRBV20-1,TRBJ1-5,TRBD1,TGCAGTGCACAGGGGGGCAATCAGCCCCAGCATTTT,CSAQGGNQPQHF
.,TRBV18,TRBJ2-7,TRBD1,TGTGCCAGCTCACCGGGGACAGGGGCCTACGAGCAGTACTTC,CASSPGTGAYEQYF